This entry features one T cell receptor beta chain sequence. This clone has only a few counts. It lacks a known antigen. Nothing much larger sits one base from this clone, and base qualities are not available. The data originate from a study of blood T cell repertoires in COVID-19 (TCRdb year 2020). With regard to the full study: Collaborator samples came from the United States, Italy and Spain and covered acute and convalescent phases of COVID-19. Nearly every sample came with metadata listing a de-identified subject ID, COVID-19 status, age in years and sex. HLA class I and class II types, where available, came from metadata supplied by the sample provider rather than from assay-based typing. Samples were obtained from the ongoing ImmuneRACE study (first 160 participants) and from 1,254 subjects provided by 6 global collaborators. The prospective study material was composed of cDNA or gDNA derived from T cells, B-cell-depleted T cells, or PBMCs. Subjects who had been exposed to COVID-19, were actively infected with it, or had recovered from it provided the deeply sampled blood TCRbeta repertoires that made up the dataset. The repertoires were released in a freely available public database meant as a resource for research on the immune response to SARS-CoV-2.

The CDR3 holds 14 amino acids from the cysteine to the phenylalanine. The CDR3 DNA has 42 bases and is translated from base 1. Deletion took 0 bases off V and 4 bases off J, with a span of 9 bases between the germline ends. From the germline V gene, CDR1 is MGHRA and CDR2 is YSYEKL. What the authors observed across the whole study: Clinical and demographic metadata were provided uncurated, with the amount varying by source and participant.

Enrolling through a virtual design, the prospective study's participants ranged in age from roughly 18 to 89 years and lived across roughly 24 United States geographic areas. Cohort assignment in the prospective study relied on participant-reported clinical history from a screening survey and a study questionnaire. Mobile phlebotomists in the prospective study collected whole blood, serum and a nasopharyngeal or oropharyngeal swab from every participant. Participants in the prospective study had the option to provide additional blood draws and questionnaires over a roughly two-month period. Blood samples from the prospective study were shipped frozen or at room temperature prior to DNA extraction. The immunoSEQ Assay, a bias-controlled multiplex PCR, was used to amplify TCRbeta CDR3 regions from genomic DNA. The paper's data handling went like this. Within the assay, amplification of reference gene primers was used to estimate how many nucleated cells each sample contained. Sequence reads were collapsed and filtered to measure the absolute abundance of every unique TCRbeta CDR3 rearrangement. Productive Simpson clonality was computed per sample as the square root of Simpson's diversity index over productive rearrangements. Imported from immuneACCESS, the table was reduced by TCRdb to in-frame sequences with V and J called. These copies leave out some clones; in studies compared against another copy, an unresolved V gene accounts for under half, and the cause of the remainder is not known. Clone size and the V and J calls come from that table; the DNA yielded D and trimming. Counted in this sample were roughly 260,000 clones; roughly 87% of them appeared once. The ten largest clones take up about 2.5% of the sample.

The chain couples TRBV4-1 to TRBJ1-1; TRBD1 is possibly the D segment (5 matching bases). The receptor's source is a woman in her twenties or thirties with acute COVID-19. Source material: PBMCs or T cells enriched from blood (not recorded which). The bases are TGCGCCAGCAGCCAAGACAGGGTGGTCACTGAAGCTTTCTTT. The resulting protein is CASSQDRVVTEAFF.